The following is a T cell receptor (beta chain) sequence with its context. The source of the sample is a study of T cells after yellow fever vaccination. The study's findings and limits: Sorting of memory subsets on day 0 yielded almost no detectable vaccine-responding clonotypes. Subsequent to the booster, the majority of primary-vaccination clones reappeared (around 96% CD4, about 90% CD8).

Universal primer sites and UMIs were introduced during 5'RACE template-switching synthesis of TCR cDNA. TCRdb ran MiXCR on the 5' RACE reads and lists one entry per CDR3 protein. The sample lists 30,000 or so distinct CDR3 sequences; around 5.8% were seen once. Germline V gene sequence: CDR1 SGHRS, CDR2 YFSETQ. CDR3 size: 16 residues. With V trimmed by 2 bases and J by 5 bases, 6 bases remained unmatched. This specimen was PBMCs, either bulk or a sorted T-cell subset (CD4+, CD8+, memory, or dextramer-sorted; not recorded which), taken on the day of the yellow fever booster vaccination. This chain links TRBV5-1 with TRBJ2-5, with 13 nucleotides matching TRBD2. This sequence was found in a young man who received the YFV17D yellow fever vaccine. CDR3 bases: TGCGCCAGCAGCTTACTAGCGGGAGGGCCTAGGGAGACCCAGTACTTC. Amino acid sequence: CASSLLAGGPRETQYF.